This TCR beta chain is drawn from a study of cytomegalovirus exposure and HLA in healthy donors. Study-level points and caveats: Available immune exposure information was restricted to CMV serostatus only.

As to this clone: Its antigen is still unknown.

CDR3 length: 15 amino acids. Germline V gives CDR1 SGHRS, CDR2 YFSETQ. The V and J ends lost 2 bases and 2 bases, in that order; junction bases with no gene match: 5. Amplification used 60 Vbeta primers and 13 Jbeta primers. Sequencing was performed with immunoSEQ multiplex PCR; in TCRdb, only in-frame clones are kept and a portion is missing. The data show some 130,000 clones, about three quarters seen once. The source is a woman aged 18-29 years in good health and CMV-seronegative. This sequence joins TRBV5-1 and TRBJ2-7, with 9 nucleotides matching TRBD2. Sequencing was done on a sample of PBMCs. The CDR3 region is CASSLYSGRAYEQYF. DNA for the CDR3: TGCGCCAGCAGCTTATATAGCGGGAGAGCCTACGAGCAGTACTTC.